This record covers a single TCR beta chain. Its antigen specificity is not known. No per-base quality is available; no much larger clone lies one base away. The cohort was made up of 500 to 800 healthy bone marrow donors. At the time of sampling, every cohort member was nominally healthy, though immune exposures that went unrecorded were likely present. The donor was CMV seronegative and was included in the group of several hundred seronegative cohort members. Each donor provided a peripheral blood sample, and peripheral blood mononuclear cells were used for TCR beta sequencing. Genomic DNA extraction from the blood cell samples was performed with the Qiagen DNeasy Blood Extraction Kit. These data are taken from a study of cytomegalovirus exposure and HLA in healthy donors (dated by TCRdb to the late 2010s). With regard to the full study: According to an earlier analysis of a few hundred of the donors, 150 million to 200 million T cells yielded 117 million unique TCR beta sequences and approximately 300 Gb of sequence data. HLA typing covered class I and class II loci at four-digit resolution. Besides the first cohort of about 730 subjects, a separate validation cohort made up of 95 to 150 different subjects was used. Four to six DR-DQ haplotypes were handled as single units for association and clustering, since linkage in the cohort was strong. Rather than drawing on any new phenotypic data, the later analysis identified candidate immune exposures from TCR beta sequences and the way those sequences occurred across donors. Every repertoire in the discovery cohort had been generated on one and the same sequencing platform. Genome-wide SNP genotypes for about three fifths of the roughly 670 donors were used in a later genetic analysis, which treated that subset as a discovery cohort. Of the approximately 400 genotyped donors, over 80% were placed in the genetic ancestry cluster associated with self-reported Caucasian donors. To study patterns of TCR occurrence, a later analysis re-analyzed previously published TCR beta repertoires from 600 to 750 donors and added high-resolution HLA genotyping. To decide whether each TCR beta V gene segment behaved as functional or pseudogenic, an earlier analysis of some 570 of the donors relied on high-throughput TCR beta sequencing. The study aimed to test whether signatures of past pathogen exposure could be identified by cataloging public T cell receptors. The number of typed donors differed by locus: about 620-640 for A, B, C, DRB1 and DQB1; 522 for DQA1; approximately 600 for DPA1; and about 450 for DPB1. An early release covering 550 to 700 HLA-typed donors comprised about 300 gigabases of sequencing data and around 86 million unique TCR sequences. High-throughput TCR immunosequencing, statistical association of individual TCRs with disease status, and machine learning were combined to predict cytomegalovirus infection status. Donor age, sex, ethnicity and CMV serostatus were compiled together with the repertoire data. The study used immunosequencing to profile the T cell repertoires of several hundred subjects and linked those repertoires to cytomegalovirus serostatus. On average, roughly 200,000 unique TCR beta nucleotide sequences were sequenced per donor among some 430 genotyped donors of the cohort, with roughly 19% of those sequences being non-productive.

General study outcomes and caveats: In a later analysis, about 16,000 TCR beta sequences were associated with specific HLA alleles at a false discovery rate of 0.05. A later genetic analysis reported fewer N-insertions in productive TCRs among donors in an Asian-associated ancestry cluster than the roughly 700-donor mean. According to the authors, the approach could potentially be generalized to other disease states and immunological phenotypes. In a later analysis, the rate of TCR association differed among HLA loci, with DRB1 alleles having the most associated TCRs and HLA-C alleles having the fewest. The study gave a list of some 150 TCR beta chains associated with cytomegalovirus. In this cohort, only TCR beta chains were sequenced, and detectable features were limited by the absence of alpha or paired-chain data. While some public TCRs were present in many individuals, most TCR sequences turned up only very rarely across donors. CMV serostatus was the only immune exposure information available for the cohort. Because some donors lacked HLA typing at each locus, the association tests relied only on the typed subset. In a later analysis, several top co-occurrence clusters were reported to appear linked to parvovirus B19, influenza, CMV and Epstein-Barr virus. In a later genetic analysis, a missense DCLRE1C variant was associated with V-gene and J-gene trimming of TCR beta chains, and the association was replicated in an independent cohort. Roughly 15 rarely observed V segments, including chromosome 9 orphons, were excluded from the earlier analysis of several hundred of the donors because counts were too low. An earlier analysis of around 500 of the donors showed that most TCR beta V segments appeared in productive rearrangements either about 87% or about 30% of the time, which broadly matched IMGT annotations. Roughly uniform sequencing depth across donors was assumed in presence/absence analyses, although this assumption may not hold. In both the original and validation cohorts, the classifier was reported to diagnose cytomegalovirus status with high specificity and sensitivity. In vitro tests confirmed that three of the cytomegalovirus-associated TCR beta chains recognize cytomegalovirus antigens. A further reported finding was that TCR beta sequences accurately predicted the HLA-A and HLA-B alleles for most subjects in the first cohort. Most CMV-associated TCR beta chains appeared to be HLA-restricted in a later analysis, and the HLA associations seemed to be driven largely by CMV exposure. Assigning TCR associations to individual alleles was difficult when HLA alleles, especially DR and DQ, strongly co-occurred. A cluster of highly shared sequence variants was judged likely to represent a technical artifact of the sequencing pipeline. Compared with equally common non-associated chains, HLA-associated TCR beta chains in a later analysis were more clonally expanded and had lower generation probabilities. Linkage disequilibrium might explain the correlated functional status among segregating V segments, but an unknown experimental factor could not be ruled out.

Receptor amplification or capture employed the immunoSEQ multiplex PCR assay. For the multiplex PCR, a mixture combining 60 forward primers for TCR Vbeta segments and 13 reverse primers for TCR Jbeta segments was used. The CDR3 region of rearranged TCR beta genes was amplified from genomic DNA by a multiplex PCR assay. Amplified TCR beta libraries were sequenced as 87-base-pair reads on the Illumina HiSeq System. In the source study's methods: A later analysis tallied 75 million to 95 million unique TCR beta chains across the 660 or so repertoires, and approximately 9.9 million of those chains were shared by two or more donors. Raw reads were error-corrected and collapsed into unique sequences by a nearest-neighbor algorithm in which closely related sequences were merged to remove PCR and sequencing errors. V, D and J gene segments were assigned by aligning CDR3 sequences to IMGT reference sequences. For a sequence to be retained, at least a six-nucleotide match to both a V gene segment and a J gene segment was required. A rearrangement counted as productive if the CDR3 had no stop codons and remained in frame with V and J, and every other rearrangement counted as non-productive. CDR3 was defined according to IMGT convention as the region running from the second conserved V-encoded cysteine to the conserved J-encoded phenylalanine. Sequences without an unambiguous match to a single V gene segment were excluded from the earlier analysis of a few hundred of the donors. In an earlier analysis of a few hundred of the donors, V segments were called functional above 56.7% productive rearrangements and were called segregating when the between-donor standard deviation exceeded 5%. To diagnose cytomegalovirus status from the catalog of TCR beta chain sequences, a statistical classification framework was built. V and J gene assignment, in a later analysis, came from comparing TCR nucleotide sequences with IMGT/GENE-DB human TR gene sequences. Using the TCRdist pipeline, a later analysis assigned CDR3 sequences along with most-parsimonious VDJ recombination scenarios. In a later analysis, every TCR beta chain was defined by the combination of its CDR3 amino acid sequence and its V-gene family, and reads without a unique V-gene family were dropped. A later analysis removed 450 to 600 highly shared, low-generation-probability nucleotide sequences to deal with suspected cross-contamination and a sequencing artifact. A later analysis calculated a clonal expansion index for each public chain from normalized within-repertoire ranks of inferred template counts. In a later analysis, generation probabilities were computed using a VDJ recombination model fitted to out-of-frame rearrangements, and the results were checked against IGoR. A later analysis scored TCR-TCR, TCR-HLA and TCR-CMV co-occurrence with hypergeometric tests, applying a repertoire-size bias correction to TCR pairs. In a later analysis, false discovery rates were estimated by permuting HLA or CMV assignments 20 times. A later analysis grouped co-occurring TCRs with DBSCAN, adding TCRdist sequence similarity when clustering within HLA-allele-positive subsets. Co-occurrence clustering excluded repertoires with fewer than 30,000 or more than 120,000 public chains, plus five with anomalous nucleotide sharing. What TCRdb holds here is the immuneACCESS table cut down to in-frame rearrangements. Part of the clones is not present; checked against another copy, under half of the missing clones reflect an unresolved V gene, and the others are unexplained. Clonal size and the V and J genes are those of that table, whereas D and trimming came from the DNA. Across this sample there are about 200,000 clones, with roughly four fifths seen only once. About 0.092% of the sample is in the top ten clones.

The origin of this receptor is a boy aged 2 to 10 in good health and CMV-seronegative. Material: PBMCs.

The CDR3 is CASSSGGGSTYEQYF. The DNA is as follows: TGTGCCAGCAGCTCTGGGGGGGGGTCCACCTACGAGCAGTACTTC. The chain is made from TRBV7-6 and TRBJ2-7; 7 of the junction bases match TRBD2. From the cysteine up to the phenylalanine, the CDR3 has a length of 15 residues. Of the read, only the CDR3 DNA is kept; its 45 bases are in frame from base 1. Germline trimming amounts to 4 bases on V and 2 bases on J, with 8 as the count of junction bases outside the gene matches. The germline V gene sets CDR1 to SGHVS and CDR2 to FNYEAQ. Outside the CDR3, residues come from the reference TRBV7-6 and TRBJ2-7 proteins, so the full variable domain is: GAGVSQSPRYKVTKRGQDVALRCDPISGHVSLYWYRQALGQGPEFLTYFNYEAQQDKSGLPNDRFSAERPEGSISTLTIQRTEQRDSAMYRCASSSGGGSTYEQYFGPGTRLTVT.